Shown below are 17 T cell receptor beta chains from a single sample sequenced in a study of T cells in localized non-small cell lung cancer. Measured with immunoSEQ multiplex PCR; TCRdb has only the in-frame clones, and not every one. The table lists around 130,000 clones, roughly 90% of them singletons. The source material was peripheral blood, sampled before any cancer treatment. These receptors originate from a female donor older than 55 with stage I lung adenocarcinoma.

The rearrangement uses TRBV20-1 and TRBJ2-5; no clear D. The CDR3 has 10 residues. V lost 6 bases and J lost 1, with 3 bases in between. Germline V gene lookup returns CDR1 DFQATT and CDR2 SNEGSKA (reference sequence). The chain's CDR3 is CSAAQETQYF. DNA of the CDR3: TGCAGTGCGGCCCAAGAGACCCAGTACTTC.

The rearrangement links TRBV5-4 to TRBJ2-7; tentative D call: TRBD2 (5 bases). The CDR3 runs to 14 residues. Germline lookup yields CDR1 SGHNT and CDR2 YYREEE (reference sequence). V was clipped by 0 bases and J by 2 bases, with 9 bases between them. The CDR3 sequence is CASSLERETYEQYF. DNA of the CDR3: TGTGCCAGCAGCTTGGAGAGGGAGACCTACGAGCAGTACTTC. Filled out from reference TRBV5-4 and TRBJ2-7, the complete variable domain reads ETGVTQSPTHLIKTRGQQVTLRCSSQSGHNTVSWYQQALGQGPQFIFQYYREEENGRGNFPPRFSGLQFPNYSSELNVNALELDDSALYLCASSLERETYEQYFGPGTRLTVT.

The chain has TRBV7-8 and TRBJ1-1, with 7 bases aligning to TRBD1. The CDR3 contains 12 residues. The V and J ends lost 2 bases and 8 bases, in that order; junction bases with no gene match: 2. CDR1 and CDR2 from the germline V gene are SGHVS and FQNEAQ. This chain's CDR3 is CASSLTGAEAFF. The CDR3 DNA reads as TGTGCCAGCAGCTTAACAGGGGCAGAAGCTTTCTTT.

The chain links TRBV6-1 to TRBJ2-7, with a possible D match to TRBD2 (6 bases). The V and J ends lost 1 base and 6 bases respectively, with 19 bases between them. The CDR3 has 16 residues. CDR1 is MNHNS, CDR2 SASEGT, per germline. The CDR3 nucleotides are TGTGCCAGCAGTGAAGGTTCGACACTAGCAAAAAGCGAGCAGTACTTC. It encodes CASSEGSTLAKSEQYF.

Here the CDR3 reads CASALTGVNTEAFF. As DNA, the CDR3 is TGTGCCAGCGCTCTCACAGGGGTGAACACTGAAGCTTTCTTT. The chain is built from TRBV9 and TRBJ1-1; 7 bases agree with TRBD1. The CDR3 length is 14 residues. Trimming at V came to 7 bases and at J to 0 bases, leaving 6 bases not matched to a gene. Germline CDR1 SGDLS, CDR2 YYNGEE.

V is TRBV15 and J is TRBJ1-5, with D uncertain. Germline assignment: CDR1 LNHNV and CDR2 YYDKDF (reference sequence). The CDR3 covers 18 residues. Deletions cut 5 bases from V and 0 bases from J, with 20 bases between. CDR3 in DNA: TGTGCCACCAGCGGTGACCTCGAAGAGGGATATAGCAATCAGCCCCAGCATTTT. It codes for CATSGDLEEGYSNQPQHF.

DNA for the CDR3: TGTGCCAGCAGTGAACTCCGGGCAGGGGTCGGCCTAAATCAGCCCCAGCATTTT. Translation gives CASSELRAGVGLNQPQHF. This chain joins TRBV28 and TRBJ1-5; TRBD1 might be the D (6 bases). Trimming pared 5 bases from V and 4 bases from J, leaving 24 bases between. Germline V gives CDR1 MDHEN, CDR2 SYDVKM. The length of the CDR3 is 18 residues.

The V gene is TRBV19, the J gene TRBJ2-5; 11 nucleotides match TRBD2. The CDR3 is 17 residues long. The V gene's germline CDR1 is LNHDA and CDR2 SQIVND (reference sequence). The ends lost 8 bases at V and 3 bases at J; junction bases unmatched: 14. The CDR3 sequence: CASQKGEKTSGKETQYF. Here the CDR3 DNA reads TGTGCCAGTCAAAAGGGGGAAAAGACTAGCGGGAAAGAGACCCAGTACTTC. Full variable domain (outside the CDR3, taken from reference TRBV19 and TRBJ2-5): DGGITQSPKYLFRKEGQNVTLSCEQNLNHDAMYWYRQDPGQGLRLIYYSQIVNDFQKGDIAEGYSVSREKKESFPLTVTSAQKNPTAFYLCASQKGEKTSGKETQYFGPGTRLLVL.

The chain is built from TRBV25-1 and TRBJ2-1; D possibly matches TRBD1 or TRBD2 (6 bases each). The CDR3 is 13 amino acids. V was shortened by 6 bases and J by 8 bases, with 14 bases between the two germline ends. Germline V gene data show CDR1 as MGHDK and CDR2 as SYGVNS. The CDR3 DNA reads TGTGCCAGCAGAGGTCCGGGGGCAGATGAGCAGTTCTTC. It yields the protein CASRGPGADEQFF.

The chain employs TRBV2 and TRBJ2-5, with TRBD1 as a possible D gene (6 bases). CDR1 and CDR2 from the germline V gene are SNHLY and FYNNEI. The CDR3 consists of 14 residues. Between the trimmed V and J ends, which lost 6 bases and 5 bases, there was a span of 16 bases. The CDR3 region is CASRAGTPVETQYF. In DNA, the CDR3 is TGTGCCAGCAGGGCCGGGACACCGGTGGAGACCCAGTACTTC.

The J gene is TRBJ2-1, the V gene TRBV9; 13 bases fit TRBD2. V lost 0 bases to trimming and J lost 9 bases; unmatched junction nucleotides: 3. CDR1 and CDR2 (germline): SGDLS, YYNGEE. The CDR3 length is 15 residues. The CDR3, as DNA: TGTGCCAGCAGCGTAGAACTAGCGGGAGGGGGTGAGCAGTTCTTC. Its translation: CASSVELAGGGEQFF.

The chain links TRBV18 to TRBJ1-1, with unresolved D. The V and J ends lost 5 bases and 0 bases respectively, with 10 bases between them. The germline V gene encodes CDR1 KGHSH and CDR2 LQKENI. This CDR3 contains 14 residues. The CDR3 nucleotides are TGTGCCAGCTCAGCAGACGGTCTGAACACTGAAGCTTTCTTT. Translation gives CASSADGLNTEAFF. The variable domain in full, with the rest retrieved from reference TRBV18 and TRBJ1-1, is NAGVMQNPRHLVRRRGQEARLRCSPMKGHSHVYWYRQLPEEGLKFMVYLQKENIIDESGMPKERFSAEFPKEGPSILRIQQVVRGDSAAYFCASSADGLNTEAFFGQGTRLTVV.

J is TRBJ2-5 and V is TRBV5-1; no clear D gene. Germline V CDR1 and CDR2: SGHRS, YFSETQ. This CDR3 spans 15 amino acids. V was cut by 2 bases and J by 0 bases, with 11 bases left in between. The CDR3 loop reads CASSFLLEYQETQYF. In DNA, the CDR3 is TGCGCCAGCAGCTTCCTCCTCGAGTACCAAGAGACCCAGTACTTC.

V gene TRBV5-1 combines with J gene TRBJ2-5, with 7 bases matching TRBD2. The V gene's germline CDR1 is SGHRS and CDR2 YFSETQ. The CDR3 spans 15 residues. The junction had 13 bases not matched to a gene; V was cut back by 5 bases and J by 6 bases. CDR3 in amino acids: CASRLLPTSEQTQYF. In DNA form, the CDR3 reads TGCGCCAGCAGGTTACTCCCCACTAGCGAGCAGACCCAGTACTTC.

CDR3 nucleotide sequence: TGCGCCAGCAGCTGGACAGGGGAGAGAAACACCATATATTTT. This translates into CASSWTGERNTIYF. The chain employs TRBV5-1 and TRBJ1-3; TRBD1 aligns across 9 bases. This CDR3 is built from 14 residues. V lost 3 bases and J lost 5; bases outside the gene matches: 3. Germline V gene data show CDR1 as SGHRS and CDR2 as YFSETQ.

This clone was observed once. This chain links TRBV30 with TRBJ1-2; no clear D. Germline V gives CDR1 GTSNPN, CDR2 SVGIG (reference sequence). V lost 3 bases and J 0 bases, leaving 17 bases between the germline ends. The CDR3 is 16 amino acids. The chain's CDR3 is CAWRVRWGETNYGYTF. DNA for the CDR3: TGTGCCTGGAGAGTGCGTTGGGGTGAGACTAACTATGGCTACACCTTC.

V gene TRBV5-1 combines with J gene TRBJ1-4, with D possibly being TRBD1 (5 bases). This CDR3 has 15 residues. The V end was cut by 6 bases, the J end by 4 bases, with 16 bases between. The germline CDR1 and CDR2 sequences are SGHRS and YFSETQ. The CDR3 DNA follows: TGCGCCAGCACTTATTCCGGGGGTGGTAATGAAAAACTGTTTTTT. It specifies CASTYSGGGNEKLFF.